The T cell receptor beta chain described here comes from a study of blood T cell repertoires in COVID-19. Study background: There were acute and convalescent COVID-19 samples, and they came from the United States, Italy and Spain. T cells, B-cell-depleted T cells, or PBMCs provided the cDNA or gDNA that served as material.

This table comes from immunoSEQ multiplex PCR, and its TCRdb copy is limited to in-frame clones, with some not included. There are approximately 110,000 clones in the sample; about 85% occur only once, and roughly an eighth lies in the top ten. CDR3 length equals 16 residues. Deletions cut 2 bases from V and 0 bases from J, with 10 bases between. Germline CDR1 reads KGHSH; CDR2 reads LQKENI. The chain carries TRBV18 and TRBJ2-2; D call uncertain. The clonotype was recovered from a human donor in a cohort sampled during active COVID-19. Sequencing was performed on peripheral blood. The CDR3: CASSPAAQTNTGELFF. The CDR3 DNA sequence: TGTGCCAGCTCACCAGCCGCACAGACGAACACCGGGGAGCTGTTTTTT.